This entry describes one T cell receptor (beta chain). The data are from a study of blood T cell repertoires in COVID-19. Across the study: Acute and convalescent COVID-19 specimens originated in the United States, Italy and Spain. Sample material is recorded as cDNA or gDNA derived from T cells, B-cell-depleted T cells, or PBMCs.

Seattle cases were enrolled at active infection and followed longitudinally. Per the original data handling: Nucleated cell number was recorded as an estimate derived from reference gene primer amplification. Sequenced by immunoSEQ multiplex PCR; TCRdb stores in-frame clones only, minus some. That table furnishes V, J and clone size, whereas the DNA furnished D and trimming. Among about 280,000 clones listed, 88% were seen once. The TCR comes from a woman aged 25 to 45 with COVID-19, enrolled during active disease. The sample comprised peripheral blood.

This CDR3 reads CASSLAGGTMGNTF. The CDR3 coding sequence is TGTGCCAGCAGCTTGGCCGGTGGAACTATGGGTAATACCTTC. This chain connects TRBV5-4 to TRBJ1-2; D is unclear. V was shortened by 0 bases and J by 14 bases, with 20 bases between the two germline ends. CDR3 length equals 14 residues. Germline V gene sequence: CDR1 SGHNT, CDR2 YYREEE (reference sequence).